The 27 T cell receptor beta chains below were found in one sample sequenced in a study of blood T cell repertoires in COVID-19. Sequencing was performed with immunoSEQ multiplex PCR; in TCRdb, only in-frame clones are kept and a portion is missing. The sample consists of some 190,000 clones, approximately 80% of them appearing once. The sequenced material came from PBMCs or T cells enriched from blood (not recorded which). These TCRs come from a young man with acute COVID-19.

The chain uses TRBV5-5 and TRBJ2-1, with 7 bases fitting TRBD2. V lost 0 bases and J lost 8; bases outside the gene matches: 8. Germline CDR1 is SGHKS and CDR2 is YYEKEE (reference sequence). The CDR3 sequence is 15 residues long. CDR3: CASSLARAGIDEQFF. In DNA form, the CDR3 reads TGTGCCAGCAGCTTGGCCCGAGCGGGGATTGATGAGCAGTTCTTC.

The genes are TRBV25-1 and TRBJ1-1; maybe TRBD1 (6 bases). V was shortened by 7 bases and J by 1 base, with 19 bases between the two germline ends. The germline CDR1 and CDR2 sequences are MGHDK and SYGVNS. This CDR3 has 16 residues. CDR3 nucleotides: TGTGCCAGCACTCCCACGGCAGGGGAGGGGAACACTGAAGCTTTCTTT. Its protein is CASTPTAGEGNTEAFF.

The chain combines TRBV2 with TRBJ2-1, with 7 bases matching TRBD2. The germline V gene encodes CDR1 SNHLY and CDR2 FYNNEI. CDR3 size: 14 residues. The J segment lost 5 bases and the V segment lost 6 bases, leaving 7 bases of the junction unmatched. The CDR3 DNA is TGTGCCAGCAGGAGGGAGGGACTAAACAATGAGCAGTTCTTC. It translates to CASRREGLNNEQFF.

The CDR3 DNA follows: TGTGCCAGCAGGAGATCTGGAAACACCATATATTTT. This translates into CASRRSGNTIYF. The chain links TRBV2 to TRBJ1-3; the D is unclear. Trimming took off 6 bases at V and 1 base at J, with 4 bases between the two ends. The CDR3 extends over 12 amino acids. Germline CDR1 reads SNHLY; CDR2 reads FYNNEI.

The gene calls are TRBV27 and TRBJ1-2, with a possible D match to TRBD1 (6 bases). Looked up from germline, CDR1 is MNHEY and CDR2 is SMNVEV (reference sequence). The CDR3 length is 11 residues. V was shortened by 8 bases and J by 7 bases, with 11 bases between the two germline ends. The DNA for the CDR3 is TGTGCCAGCCGACAGGCGGCTGGCTACACCTTC. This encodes CASRQAAGYTF.

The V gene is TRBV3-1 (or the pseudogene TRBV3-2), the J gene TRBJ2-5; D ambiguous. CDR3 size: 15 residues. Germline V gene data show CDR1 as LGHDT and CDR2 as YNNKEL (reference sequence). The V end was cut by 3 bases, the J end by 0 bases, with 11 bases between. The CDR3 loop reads CASSQAVLDQETQYF. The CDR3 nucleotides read TGTGCCAGCAGCCAGGCAGTTCTGGACCAAGAGACCCAGTACTTC.

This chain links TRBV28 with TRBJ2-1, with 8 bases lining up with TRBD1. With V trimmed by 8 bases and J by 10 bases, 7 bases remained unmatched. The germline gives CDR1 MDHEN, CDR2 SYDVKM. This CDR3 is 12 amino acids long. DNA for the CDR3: TGTGCCAGCCAGGGGGCATTTTGGGAGCAGTTCTTC. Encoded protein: CASQGAFWEQFF.

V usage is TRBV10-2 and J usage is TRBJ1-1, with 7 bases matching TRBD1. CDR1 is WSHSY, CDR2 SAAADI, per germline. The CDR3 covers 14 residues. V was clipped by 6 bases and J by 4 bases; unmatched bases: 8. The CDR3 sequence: CASRVTGIRTEAFF. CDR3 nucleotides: TGCGCCAGCAGAGTGACAGGGATACGCACTGAAGCTTTCTTT.

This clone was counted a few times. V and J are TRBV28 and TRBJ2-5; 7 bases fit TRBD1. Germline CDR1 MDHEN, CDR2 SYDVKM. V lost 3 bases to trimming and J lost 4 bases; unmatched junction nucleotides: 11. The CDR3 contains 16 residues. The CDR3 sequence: CASSFFDRVRAETQYF. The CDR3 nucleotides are TGTGCCAGCAGTTTCTTCGACAGGGTCCGGGCAGAGACCCAGTACTTC.

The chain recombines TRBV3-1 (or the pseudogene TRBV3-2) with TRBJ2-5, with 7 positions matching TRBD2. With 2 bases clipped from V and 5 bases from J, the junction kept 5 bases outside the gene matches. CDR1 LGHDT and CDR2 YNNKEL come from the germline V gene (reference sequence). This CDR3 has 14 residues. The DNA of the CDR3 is TGTGCCAGCAGCCAAAGCGGGGCGGGGGAGACCCAGTACTTC. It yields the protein CASSQSGAGETQYF.

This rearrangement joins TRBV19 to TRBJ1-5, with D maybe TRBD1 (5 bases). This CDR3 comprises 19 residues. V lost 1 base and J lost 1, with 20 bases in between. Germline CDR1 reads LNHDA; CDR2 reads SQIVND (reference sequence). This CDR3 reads CASSIGPETADWSNQPQHF. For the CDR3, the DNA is TGTGCCAGTAGTATAGGTCCTGAGACAGCCGACTGGAGCAATCAGCCCCAGCATTTT. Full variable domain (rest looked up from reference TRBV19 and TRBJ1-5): DGGITQSPKYLFRKEGQNVTLSCEQNLNHDAMYWYRQDPGQGLRLIYYSQIVNDFQKGDIAEGYSVSREKKESFPLTVTSAQKNPTAFYLCASSIGPETADWSNQPQHFGDGTRLSIL.

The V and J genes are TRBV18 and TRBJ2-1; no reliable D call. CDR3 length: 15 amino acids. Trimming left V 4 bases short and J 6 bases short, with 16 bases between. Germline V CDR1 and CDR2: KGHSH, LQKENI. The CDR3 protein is CASSLFVGPGNEQFF. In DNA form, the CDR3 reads TGTGCCAGCTCACTCTTTGTGGGTCCGGGCAATGAGCAGTTCTTC.

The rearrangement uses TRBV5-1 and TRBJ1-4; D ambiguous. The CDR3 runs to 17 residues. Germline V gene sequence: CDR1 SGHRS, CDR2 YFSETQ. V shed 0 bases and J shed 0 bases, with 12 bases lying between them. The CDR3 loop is CASSLATTRSTNEKLFF. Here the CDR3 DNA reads TGCGCCAGCAGCTTGGCGACCACCAGGTCAACTAATGAAAAACTGTTTTTT.

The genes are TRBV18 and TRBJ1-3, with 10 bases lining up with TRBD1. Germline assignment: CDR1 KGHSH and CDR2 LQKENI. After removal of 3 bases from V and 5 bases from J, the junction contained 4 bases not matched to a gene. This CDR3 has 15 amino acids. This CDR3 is CASSPETGGRNTIYF. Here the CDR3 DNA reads TGTGCCAGCTCACCTGAGACAGGGGGCAGAAACACCATATATTTT.

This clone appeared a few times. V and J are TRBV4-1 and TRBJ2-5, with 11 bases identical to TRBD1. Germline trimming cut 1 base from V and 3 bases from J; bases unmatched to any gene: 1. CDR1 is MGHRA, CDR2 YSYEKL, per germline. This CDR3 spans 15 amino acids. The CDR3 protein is CASSQVGQGEETQYF. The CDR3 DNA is TGCGCCAGCAGCCAAGTGGGACAGGGGGAAGAGACCCAGTACTTC.

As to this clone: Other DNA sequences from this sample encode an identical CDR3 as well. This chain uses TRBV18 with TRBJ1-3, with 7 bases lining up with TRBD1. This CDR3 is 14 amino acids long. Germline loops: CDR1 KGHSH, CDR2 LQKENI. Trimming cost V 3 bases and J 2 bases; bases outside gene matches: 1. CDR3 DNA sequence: TGTGCCAGCTCACCCACAGGGGCTGGAAACACCATATATTTT. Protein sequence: CASSPTGAGNTIYF.

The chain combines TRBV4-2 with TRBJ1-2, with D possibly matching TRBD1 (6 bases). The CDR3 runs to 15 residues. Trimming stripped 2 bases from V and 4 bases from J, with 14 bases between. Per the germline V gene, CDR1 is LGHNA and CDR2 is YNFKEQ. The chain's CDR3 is CASSQQGNGAYGYTF. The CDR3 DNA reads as TGTGCCAGCAGCCAACAGGGGAACGGGGCCTATGGCTACACCTTC.

CDR3 region: CASSSIAREQYF. CDR3 nucleotides: TGTGCCAGCAGCTCAATCGCGCGCGAGCAGTACTTC. The chain joins TRBV7-9 to TRBJ2-7; unclear D gene. CDR1 is SEHNR and CDR2 is FQNEAQ in the germline V gene (reference sequence). Between the trimmed V and J ends, which lost 4 bases and 6 bases, there was a span of 10 bases. This CDR3 has 12 amino acids.

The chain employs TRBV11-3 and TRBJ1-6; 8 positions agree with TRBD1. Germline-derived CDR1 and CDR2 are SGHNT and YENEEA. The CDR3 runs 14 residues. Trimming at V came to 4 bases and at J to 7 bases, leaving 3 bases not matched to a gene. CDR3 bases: TGTGCCAGCAGCTCGGACAGGGTAAATTCACCCCTCCACTTT. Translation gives CASSSDRVNSPLHF.

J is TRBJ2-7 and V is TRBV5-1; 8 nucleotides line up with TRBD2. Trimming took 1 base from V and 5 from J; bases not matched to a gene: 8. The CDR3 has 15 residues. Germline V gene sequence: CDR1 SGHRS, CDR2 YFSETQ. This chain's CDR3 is CASSLRGLDIDEQYF. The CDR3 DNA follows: TGCGCCAGCAGCTTGCGGGGACTAGATATTGACGAGCAGTACTTC.

CDR3 bases: TGTGCCAGTAGGCGTCAACAGGGGGCGCTGAGTGGCTACACCTTC. Its protein product is CASRRQQGALSGYTF. The rearrangement uses TRBV19 and TRBJ1-2, with 9 bases aligning to TRBD1. J gave up 7 bases and V 6 bases, and 12 bases lay outside the gene matches. This CDR3 has 15 amino acids. CDR1 and CDR2 from the germline V gene are LNHDA and SQIVND (reference sequence).

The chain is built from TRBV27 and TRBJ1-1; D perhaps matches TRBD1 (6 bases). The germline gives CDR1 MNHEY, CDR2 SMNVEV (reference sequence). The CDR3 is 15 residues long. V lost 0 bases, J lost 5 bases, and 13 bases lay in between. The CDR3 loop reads CASSLSGGARTEAFF. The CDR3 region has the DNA TGTGCCAGCAGTTTATCTGGGGGGGCGAGGACTGAAGCTTTCTTT.

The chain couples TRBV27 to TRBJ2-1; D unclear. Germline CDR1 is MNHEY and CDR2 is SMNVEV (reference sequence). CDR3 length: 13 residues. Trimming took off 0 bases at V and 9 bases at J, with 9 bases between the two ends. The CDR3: CASSLSSVGEQFF. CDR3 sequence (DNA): TGTGCCAGCAGTTTATCTTCAGTTGGTGAGCAGTTCTTC.

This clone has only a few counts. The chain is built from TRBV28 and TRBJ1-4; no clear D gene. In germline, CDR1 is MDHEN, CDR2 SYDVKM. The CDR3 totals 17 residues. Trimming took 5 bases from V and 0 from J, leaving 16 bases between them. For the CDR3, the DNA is TGTGCCAGCAGTCCCCCACTCATAACGGCAACTAATGAAAAACTGTTTTTT. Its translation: CASSPPLITATNEKLFF.

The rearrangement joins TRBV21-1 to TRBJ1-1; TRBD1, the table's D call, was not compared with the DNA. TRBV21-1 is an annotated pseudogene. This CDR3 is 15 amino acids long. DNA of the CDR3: TGTGCCAGCAGCAAAGCGAACAGGGTGTGCACTGAAGCTTTCTTT. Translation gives CASSKANRVCTEAFF.

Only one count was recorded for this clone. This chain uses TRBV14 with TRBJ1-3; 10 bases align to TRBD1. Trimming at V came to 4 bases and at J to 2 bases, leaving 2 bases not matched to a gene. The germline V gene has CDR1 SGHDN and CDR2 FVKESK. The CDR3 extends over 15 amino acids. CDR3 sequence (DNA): TGTGCCAGCAGCCCCGGACAGGGGGCTGGAAACACCATATATTTT. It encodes CASSPGQGAGNTIYF.

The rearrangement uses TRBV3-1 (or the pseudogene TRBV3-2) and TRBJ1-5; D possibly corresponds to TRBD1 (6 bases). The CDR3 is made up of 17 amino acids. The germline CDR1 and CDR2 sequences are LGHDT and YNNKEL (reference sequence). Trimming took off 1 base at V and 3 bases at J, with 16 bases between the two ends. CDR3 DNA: TGTGCCAGCAGCCAAGGGATCACAGGGCCGGTCAATCAGCCCCAGCATTTT. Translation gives CASSQGITGPVNQPQHF.